This T cell receptor (beta chain) is from a study of cytomegalovirus exposure and HLA in healthy donors. General observations from the study: According to the study, 180 or so TCR beta chains were cytomegalovirus-associated.

Germline lookup yields CDR1 SGHNT and CDR2 YYREEE (reference sequence). The length of the CDR3 is 16 residues. On this clone: What it binds is unknown.

Healthy people donating bone marrow made up the donors. PCR primers comprised 60 Vbeta and 13 Jbeta primers. Here immunoSEQ multiplex PCR was the method, and the copy in TCRdb shows in-frame clones only, minus some. The sample has more than 95,000 clones, roughly 79% seen once. The specimen was PBMCs. The J gene is TRBJ2-5, the V gene TRBV5-4, with TRBD2 identical over 8 bases. Gene TRBJ2-7 matches the end of the DNA better, so the J call may be wrong. The origin of this receptor is a man between 45 and 60 years old in good health and CMV-seropositive. CDR3 DNA: TGTGCCAGCAGCTTGGCGGGAGGGTTAAATTCCTACGAGCAGTACTTC. Its translation: CASSLAGGLNSYEQYF.